The 18 T cell receptor beta chains below all came from one sample that was sequenced in a study of CD8 T cells in ankylosing spondylitis. MiXCR, applied by TCRdb to the 5' RACE reads, yields one record per CDR3 protein. The repertoire holds 150,000 to 200,000 distinct CDR3 sequences, with around a tenth as singletons. Sequencing was carried out using blood, either unsorted or a sorted T cell fraction (not recorded which). The receptors were gathered from a male donor with ankylosing spondylitis or in good health (not recorded which).

This clonotype was detected many times. The gene calls are TRBV6-2 or TRBV6-3 and TRBJ2-3, with 8 positions matching TRBD2. V lost 6 bases, J lost 0 bases, and 8 bases stayed unmatched. The CDR3 has 16 residues. Germline V gene lookup returns CDR1 MNHEY and CDR2 SVGEGT. CDR3 loop: CASSYTGTRSTDTQYF. The CDR3 bases are TGTGCCAGCAGCTACACCGGGACTAGGAGCACAGATACGCAGTATTTT.

This clonotype has just one count. The chain has TRBV2 and TRBJ2-1; D gene ambiguous. Trimming took 1 base from V and 6 from J, leaving 4 bases between them. Germline CDR1 SNHLY, CDR2 FYNNEI. This CDR3 is 12 amino acids long. In DNA, the CDR3 is TGTGCCAGCAGTGAAGGGCCCAATGAGCAGTTCTTC. Translation: CASSEGPNEQFF.

The sample holds many counts of this clonotype. The chain employs TRBV5-1 and TRBJ2-1; D ambiguous. CDR1 is SGHRS, CDR2 YFSETQ, per germline. The V gene lost 0 bases and the J gene lost 1 base, with 8 bases spanning the gap. The CDR3 consists of 15 residues. The CDR3 protein is CASSLVSESYNEQFF. The CDR3 DNA reads TGCGCCAGCAGCTTGGTTAGTGAATCCTACAATGAGCAGTTCTTC. The whole variable domain, filled in from reference TRBV5-1 and TRBJ2-1, reads KAGVTQTPRYLIKTRGQQVTLSCSPISGHRSVSWYQQTPGQGLQFLFEYFSETQRNKGNFPGRFSGRQFSNSRSEMNVSTLELGDSALYLCASSLVSESYNEQFFGPGTRLTVL.

This clonotype was detected ten times or more. The chain is built from TRBV27 and TRBJ1-4; 8 bases agree with TRBD1. J was trimmed by 0 bases and V by 4 bases; bases with no gene match: 4. There are 16 residues in the CDR3. Per the germline V gene, CDR1 is MNHEY and CDR2 is SMNVEV (reference sequence). The CDR3 loop is CASSSGGSATNEKLFF. The CDR3 DNA follows: TGTGCCAGCAGTTCAGGGGGCTCTGCAACTAATGAAAAACTGTTTTTT.

This clonotype has more than one count but fewer than ten. This chain connects TRBV7-2 to TRBJ2-7, with a possible D match to TRBD2 (6 bases). The CDR3 is made up of 14 amino acids. V was clipped by 5 bases and J by 3 bases, with 14 bases between them. CDR1 is SGHTA and CDR2 is FQGNSA in the germline V gene. CDR3 loop: CASSPRDLSYEQYF. As DNA, the CDR3 is TGTGCCAGCAGCCCCCGGGACTTGAGCTACGAGCAGTACTTC.

The table lists this clonotype with many counts. The rearrangement uses TRBV24-1 and TRBJ2-3; no clear D. The V end lost 3 bases, the J end lost 0 bases, and 9 bases lay between the germline ends. Germline CDR1 KGHDR, CDR2 SFDVKD. CDR3 length: 15 amino acids. In DNA form, the CDR3 reads TGTGCCACCAGTGATATAGGCACTAGCACAGATACGCAGTATTTT. Protein: CATSDIGTSTDTQYF.

This clonotype was recorded at least ten times. The V gene is TRBV18, the J gene TRBJ2-1; a possible D gene is TRBD2 (6 bases). The ends were cut back, 1 base at V and 9 bases at J, with 13 bases in the middle. The CDR3 length is 14 residues. The germline gives CDR1 KGHSH, CDR2 LQKENI. CDR3 bases: TGTGCCAGCTCACCACTCGTCCAGGGAGGTGAGCAGTTCTTC. Amino acids: CASSPLVQGGEQFF.

The sample holds many counts of this clonotype. V is TRBV7-8 and J is TRBJ1-5, with 9 bases fitting TRBD1. Germline V gene lookup returns CDR1 SGHVS and CDR2 FQNEAQ. CDR3 length: 14 residues. The V segment lost 5 bases and the J segment 5 bases; nucleotides outside the gene matches: 4. In nucleotides, the CDR3 is TGTGCCAGCAGCCCGAGGACAGGGGATCAGCCCCAGCATTTT. Translated, it gives CASSPRTGDQPQHF.

This clonotype was found a few times. The chain joins TRBV10-2 to TRBJ2-1; either TRBD1 or TRBD2 may supply D (6 bases each). The CDR3 extends over 12 amino acids. V was cut by 8 bases and J by 8 bases, with 13 bases left in between. CDR1 WSHSY and CDR2 SAAADI come from the germline V gene. CDR3 DNA: TGCGCCAGCGGATACAGGGAGGATGAGCAGTTCTTC. Translation: CASGYREDEQFF.

This clonotype was detected many times. J is TRBJ2-1 and V is TRBV29-1; no clear D gene. Deletions cut 0 bases from V and 5 bases from J, with 14 bases between. The CDR3 is made up of 15 amino acids. Germline V CDR1 and CDR2: SQVTM, ANQGSEA. The CDR3 DNA is TGCAGCGTTGAAGACACGGAGCAACATAACAATGAGCAGTTCTTC. Its protein product is CSVEDTEQHNNEQFF.

This clonotype was counted many times. The rearrangement uses TRBV20-1 and TRBJ1-5, with D tentatively TRBD1 (5 bases). CDR1 DFQATT and CDR2 SNEGSKA come from the germline V gene (reference sequence). V shed 3 bases and J shed 0 bases, with 15 bases lying between them. The CDR3 has 16 residues. The CDR3 sequence: CSASGGGGYSNQPQHF. In DNA, the CDR3 is TGCAGTGCTAGTGGCGGGGGAGGTTATAGCAATCAGCCCCAGCATTTT.

This clonotype was observed many times. The rearrangement uses TRBV5-1 and TRBJ1-1; TRBD1 aligns across 7 bases. This CDR3 contains 15 residues. Trimming cost V 2 bases and J 0 bases; bases outside gene matches: 4. CDR1 and CDR2 (germline): SGHRS, YFSETQ. The CDR3 sequence is CASSLTGDMNTEAFF. The CDR3 bases are TGCGCCAGCAGCTTAACAGGGGACATGAACACTGAAGCTTTCTTT. The whole variable domain, remainder taken from reference TRBV5-1 and TRBJ1-1, is KAGVTQTPRYLIKTRGQQVTLSCSPISGHRSVSWYQQTPGQGLQFLFEYFSETQRNKGNFPGRFSGRQFSNSRSEMNVSTLELGDSALYLCASSLTGDMNTEAFFGQGTRLTVV.

For this clonotype: This may stem from a read error, because a much larger clone lies one nucleotide away. The CDR3 spells CSFEGQPSNYGYTF. The CDR3 nucleotides are TGCAGCTTTGAAGGACAGCCATCTAACTATGGCTACACCTTC. The chain has TRBV29-1 and TRBJ1-2; a possible D gene is TRBD1 (6 bases). Germline loops: CDR1 SQVTM, CDR2 ANQGSEA. The CDR3 covers 14 residues.

This clonotype was seen repeatedly, ten times or more. This rearrangement joins TRBV5-1 to TRBJ1-1; D is ambiguous. Germline lookup yields CDR1 SGHRS and CDR2 YFSETQ. This CDR3 contains 14 residues. V lost 1 base and J lost 2, with 9 bases in between. Here the CDR3 DNA reads TGCGCCAGCAGCTTGTTGTCCAGAAACACTGAAGCTTTCTTT. Translated: CASSLLSRNTEAFF.

In its sample, this clonotype was seen many times. The chain couples TRBV5-1 to TRBJ2-1, with unresolved D. The germline V gene encodes CDR1 SGHRS and CDR2 YFSETQ. The CDR3 is 12 amino acids. V dropped 0 bases and J dropped 8 bases, with 6 bases sitting between them. The CDR3 nucleotides are TGCGCCAGCAGCTTGGAAGGGTATGAGCAGTTCTTC. Encoded protein: CASSLEGYEQFF.

This clonotype has at least ten counts. V is TRBV29-1 and J is TRBJ2-7; 16 bases agree with TRBD2. CDR3 length equals 15 residues. Germline V CDR1 and CDR2: SQVTM, ANQGSEA. V lost 6 bases to trimming and J lost 0 bases; unmatched junction nucleotides: 2. CDR3 residues: CSVGTSGGDSYEQYF. The DNA of the CDR3 is TGCAGCGTAGGGACTAGCGGGGGGGACTCCTACGAGCAGTACTTC.

This clonotype was seen ten or more times. This chain connects TRBV29-1 to TRBJ2-3, with D unresolved. With 6 bases removed from V and 4 bases from J, the gap between germline ends came to 14 bases. Germline CDR1 and CDR2: SQVTM and ANQGSEA. The CDR3 runs to 13 residues. The CDR3 bases are TGCAGCGTGTCTCTCGGTGGGGCAGATACGCAGTATTTT. Protein sequence: CSVSLGGADTQYF.

This clonotype was counted at least ten times. The chain carries TRBV7-2 and TRBJ2-7; tentative D call: TRBD2 (5 bases). The CDR3 consists of 13 residues. The germline gives CDR1 SGHTA, CDR2 FQGNSA. V was trimmed by 7 bases and J by 5 bases, leaving 15 bases between them. The CDR3 DNA reads as TGTGCCAGCAAACCCCGTGGGAGCCACGAGCAGTACTTC. Amino acid sequence: CASKPRGSHEQYF. The full variable domain, rest sourced from reference TRBV7-2 and TRBJ2-7, is GAGVSQSPSNKVTEKGKDVELRCDPISGHTALYWYRQSLGQGLEFLIYFQGNSAPDKSGLPSDRFSAERTGGSVSTLTIQRTQQEDSAVYLCASKPRGSHEQYFGPGTRLTVT.